This T cell receptor beta chain was recorded in a study of human T cells and chemical hapten exposure. Study details: In the approximately 24-week study, patients were dosed weekly with diphenylcyclopropenone on the scalp throughout. General observations from the study: There was a positive correlation between PT1 expanded TCR counts and patch test score.

Time point noted: patch test 2, 6 weeks after DPC sensitization. The treatment: therapeutic diphenylcyclopropenone sensitization with weekly scalp DPC. Per the original methods: With a range of roughly 23,224 to 690,600, the median per sample was around 97,000 TCRs. One entry per CDR3 protein results from TCRdb running MiXCR on the RACE reads. TCRdb's processing, not the authors' own work, is the source of the V and J calls. Among 110,000 or so distinct CDR3 sequences listed, 9% to 9.5% were seen once. A note on this clonotype: Its antigen is unidentified.

The source is a middle-aged woman with alopecia areata. Some clones in this sample may be carry-over from other donors' samples. Sequenced here: whole blood, sampled in connection with sensitization to the hapten diphenylcyclopropenone (DPC).

CDR3: CASSFLAANYGYTF. Written as DNA, the CDR3 is TGTGCCAGCAGTTTCCTGGCAGCTAACTATGGCTACACCTTC. This chain uses TRBV27 with TRBJ1-2; no firm D call. Trimming removed 3 bases from V and 0 bases from J, with 8 bases in between. This CDR3 is 14 amino acids long. Germline V lookup: CDR1 MNHEY, CDR2 SMNVEV (reference sequence).